The 18 T cell receptor beta chains listed next were all sequenced from one sample in a study of blood T cells in healthy people across ages. A sample-barcoded 5' primer and a J-beta primer mix were used in a second PCR of roughly 7 to 11 cycles. TCRdb re-derived calls from the 5' RACE reads in MiXCR, one entry per CDR3 protein. The table lists fewer than 2,000,000 distinct CDR3 sequences, approximately 39% of them singletons. Sample: blood. The receptors come from a human donor in good health.

This sequence joins TRBV20-1 and TRBJ2-1; D is perhaps TRBD2 (6 bases). The germline V gene has CDR1 DFQATT and CDR2 SNEGSKA (reference sequence). Trimming stripped 5 bases from V and 6 bases from J, with 11 bases between. The length of the CDR3 is 12 residues. This CDR3 reads CSAGGWGNEQFF. The DNA of the CDR3 is TGCAGTGCTGGGGGGTGGGGCAATGAGCAGTTCTTC.

V gene TRBV11-2 combines with J gene TRBJ2-7; D not resolved. This CDR3 comprises 11 residues. The germline CDR1 and CDR2 sequences are SGHAT and FQNNGV. V was cut by 3 bases and J by 10 bases, with 10 bases left in between. The CDR3 DNA reads as TGTGCCAGCAGCTTGGCAGAGATCCAGTACTTC. Its protein product is CASSLAEIQYF.

The chain recombines TRBV15 with TRBJ2-1; 11 bases match TRBD2. There are 19 residues in the CDR3. J lost 6 bases, V lost 5 bases, and 18 bases had no gene match. In germline, CDR1 is LNHNV, CDR2 YYDKDF (reference sequence). The CDR3 here is CATSSAQTSGGTLSNEQFF. For the CDR3, the DNA is TGTGCCACCAGCTCCGCCCAAACTAGCGGGGGTACCCTCAGCAATGAGCAGTTCTTC.

The chain is built from TRBV20-1 and TRBJ1-5; 10 bases line up with TRBD1. V was pared by 0 bases and J by 4 bases, with 6 bases of the junction left unmatched. Germline-derived CDR1 and CDR2 are DFQATT and SNEGSKA (reference sequence). The CDR3 covers 16 residues. The CDR3, as DNA: TGCAGTGCTAGAGAGTTAGGACAGGGGGATAATCAGCCCCAGCATTTT. It specifies CSARELGQGDNQPQHF.

This clonotype was counted a few times. V usage is TRBV28 and J usage is TRBJ2-6; TRBD1 aligns across 8 bases. Germline trimming cut 5 bases from V and 3 bases from J; bases unmatched to any gene: 6. CDR3 size: 16 residues. The V gene's germline CDR1 is MDHEN and CDR2 SYDVKM. This chain's CDR3 is CASSPGGADGANVLTF. The CDR3, as DNA: TGTGCCAGCAGTCCAGGGGGCGCCGATGGGGCCAACGTCCTGACTTTC.

The sample holds a few counts of this clonotype. This chain connects TRBV7-2 to TRBJ1-2, with D possibly being TRBD1 (5 bases). The germline gives CDR1 SGHTA, CDR2 FQGNSA. The V end was cut by 10 bases, the J end by 7 bases, with 10 bases between. The CDR3 has 10 amino acids. CDR3 protein: CATGRGGYTF. DNA of the CDR3: TGTGCCACCGGTAGGGGTGGCTACACCTTC.

Notes on this clonotype: The junction departs from the called germline gene at one end, perhaps through a read error. The V call is TRBV9, the J call TRBJ1-2; a weak D match, TRBD1 (6 bases). The CDR3 spans 14 residues. The germline V gene encodes CDR1 SGDLS and CDR2 YYNGEE. The CDR3 sequence: CAGSVGGDKASYTF. The DNA for the CDR3 is TGTGCCGGCAGCGTAGGTGGGGACAAGGCGAGCTACACCTTC.

To note about this clonotype: Germline and junction disagree at one end, which may indicate a read error. This chain links TRBV12-3 or TRBV12-4 with TRBJ2-3; the D is unclear. CDR3 length: 12 amino acids. DNA for the CDR3: TGTGCCAGCAGCATCTACACAGATAGGCAGTATTTT. Residues: CASSIYTDRQYF.

This clonotype was recorded at least ten times. J is TRBJ2-1 and V is TRBV5-1; no definite D call. Trimming left V 4 bases short and J 4 bases short, with 15 bases between. CDR3 length: 15 amino acids. From germline, CDR1 is SGHRS and CDR2 YFSETQ. The CDR3 coding sequence is TGCGCCAGCAGCACCCACACTCCGACATACAATGAGCAGTTCTTC. Protein product: CASSTHTPTYNEQFF.

This clonotype appeared a few times. The chain couples TRBV12-5 to TRBJ2-1; D may match TRBD1 or TRBD2 (5 bases each). The CDR3 length is 17 residues. Germline V CDR1 and CDR2: LGHNT, FRNRAP. Between the trimmed V and J ends, which lost 5 bases and 5 bases, there was a span of 22 bases. The CDR3 loop is CASGPPRGGSFNNEQFF. As DNA, the CDR3 is TGTGCTAGTGGTCCTCCCCGTGGGGGATCCTTTAACAATGAGCAGTTCTTC. The full variable domain, with the rest looked up from reference TRBV12-5 and TRBJ2-1, is DARVTQTPRHKVTEMGQEVTMRCQPILGHNTVFWYRQTMMQGLELLAYFRNRAPLDDSGMPKDRFSAEMPDATLATLKIQPSEPRDSAVYFCASGPPRGGSFNNEQFFGPGTRLTVL.

This clonotype was counted at least ten times. This chain joins TRBV7-3 and TRBJ1-2, with D possibly TRBD1 on 5 matching bases. This CDR3 has 13 amino acids. Trimming took 4 bases from V and 0 from J, leaving 6 bases between them. Germline V gives CDR1 SGHTA, CDR2 FQGTGA. The CDR3 spells CASSSTANYGYTF. The DNA of the CDR3 is TGTGCCAGCAGCTCGACAGCTAACTATGGCTACACCTTC.

This clonotype was seen a handful of times. The genes are TRBV5-1 and TRBJ2-2; D tentatively fits TRBD1 or TRBD2 (5 bases each). The CDR3 is 14 amino acids. Deletions cut 3 bases from V and 2 bases from J, with 8 bases between. CDR1 and CDR2 from the germline V gene are SGHRS and YFSETQ. CDR3 sequence (DNA): TGCGCCAGCAGCTCGGGGCTCAACACCGGGGAGCTGTTTTTT. This gives the protein CASSSGLNTGELFF. The whole variable domain, remainder taken from reference TRBV5-1 and TRBJ2-2, is KAGVTQTPRYLIKTRGQQVTLSCSPISGHRSVSWYQQTPGQGLQFLFEYFSETQRNKGNFPGRFSGRQFSNSRSEMNVSTLELGDSALYLCASSSGLNTGELFFGEGSRLTVL.

The V and J genes are TRBV28 and TRBJ2-1; 10 nucleotides align to TRBD2. Germline V gives CDR1 MDHEN, CDR2 SYDVKM. J lost 2 bases, V lost 5 bases, and 9 bases had no gene match. The CDR3 sequence is 17 residues long. The CDR3 reads CASSPASGGAPYNEQFF. For the CDR3, the DNA is TGTGCCAGCAGTCCAGCAAGCGGGGGGGCCCCCTACAATGAGCAGTTCTTC.

This clonotype appeared a few times. The chain couples TRBV7-3 to TRBJ2-1, with D possibly TRBD2 on 6 matching bases. The V end was cut by 4 bases, the J end by 5 bases, with 18 bases between. Looked up from germline, CDR1 is SGHTA and CDR2 is FQGTGA. This CDR3 spans 16 amino acids. The CDR3 DNA reads as TGTGCCAGCAGCTCTACTTCGGCGGGGCCGAACAATGAGCAGTTCTTC. Its translation: CASSSTSAGPNNEQFF.

This clonotype was recorded at least ten times. The chain links TRBV7-3 to TRBJ2-1; D is undetermined. The CDR3 is 13 amino acids. The germline V and J ends were trimmed by 4 bases and 6 bases, with 10 bases remaining between them. The germline CDR1 and CDR2 sequences are SGHTA and FQGTGA. This CDR3 reads CASSSLSSNEQFF. DNA for the CDR3: TGTGCCAGCAGCTCGTTGTCGAGCAATGAGCAGTTCTTC. The variable domain in full, completed from reference TRBV7-3 and TRBJ2-1, reads GAGVSQTPSNKVTEKGKYVELRCDPISGHTALYWYRQSLGQGPEFLIYFQGTGAADDSGLPNDRFFAVRPEGSVSTLKIQRTERGDSAVYLCASSSLSSNEQFFGPGTRLTVL.

The chain is built from TRBV24-1 and TRBJ2-7; TRBD1 matches at 8 bases. Trimming cost V 6 bases and J 4 bases; bases outside gene matches: 7. There are 14 residues in the CDR3. Germline lookup yields CDR1 KGHDR and CDR2 SFDVKD. As DNA, the CDR3 is TGTGCCACCAGTTCGACAGGGGAAGGGTACGAGCAGTACTTC. It codes for CATSSTGEGYEQYF.

There are a few counts of this clonotype. The chain combines TRBV12-3 or TRBV12-4 with TRBJ2-1; no clear D. V lost 1 base and J 15 bases, leaving 16 bases between the germline ends. The CDR3 extends over 13 amino acids. CDR3 region: CASSLGVLTPGFF. DNA of the CDR3: TGTGCCAGCAGTTTAGGGGTACTAACCCCTGGGTTCTTC.

Only a few counts were recorded for this clonotype. The V gene is TRBV7-3, the J gene TRBJ1-1; D may be TRBD1 (6 bases). The CDR3 consists of 14 residues. CDR1 is SGHTA and CDR2 is FQGTGA in the germline V gene. Deletions cut 4 bases from V and 1 base from J, with 10 bases between. The CDR3 region is CASSWGGRNTEAFF. Written as DNA, the CDR3 is TGTGCCAGCAGCTGGGGGGGGCGGAACACTGAAGCTTTCTTT.